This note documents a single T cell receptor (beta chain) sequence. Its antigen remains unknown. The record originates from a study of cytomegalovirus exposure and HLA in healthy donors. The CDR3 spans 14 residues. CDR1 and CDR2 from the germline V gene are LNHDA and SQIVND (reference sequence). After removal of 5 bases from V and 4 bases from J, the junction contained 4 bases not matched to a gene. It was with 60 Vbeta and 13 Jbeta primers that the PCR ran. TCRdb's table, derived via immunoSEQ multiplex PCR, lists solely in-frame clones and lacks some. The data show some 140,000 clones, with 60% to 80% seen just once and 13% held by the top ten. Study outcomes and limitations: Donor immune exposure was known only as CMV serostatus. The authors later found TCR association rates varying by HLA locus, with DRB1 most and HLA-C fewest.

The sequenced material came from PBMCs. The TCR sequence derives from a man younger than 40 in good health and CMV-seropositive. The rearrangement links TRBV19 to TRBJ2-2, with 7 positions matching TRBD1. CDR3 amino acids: CASSGGQATGELFF. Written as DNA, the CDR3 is TGTGCCAGTAGTGGAGGACAGGCCACCGGGGAGCTGTTTTTT.